This T cell receptor (beta chain) was sequenced during a study of blood T cell repertoires in COVID-19. Study-level information: Both acute and convalescent COVID-19 samples were obtained from the United States, Italy and Spain. T cells, B-cell-depleted T cells, or PBMCs provided the cDNA or gDNA that served as material.

As processed by the authors: From reference gene primer amplification, estimates of nucleated cell counts were derived. The method was immunoSEQ multiplex PCR; TCRdb's version includes in-frame clones alone and lacks a portion of them. Clone size and V and J calls were adopted from that table, with D and trimming inferred from the DNA. The profile shows some 98,000 clones, approximately 79% of them singletons. Germline values: CDR1 SGHRS, CDR2 YFSETQ. This CDR3 has 15 residues. V gave up 0 bases and J gave up 7 bases, with 17 bases separating them. This clonotype originated in a man aged 65 to 79 with active or convalescent COVID-19. Sequences were obtained from peripheral blood. The chain combines TRBV5-1 with TRBJ2-7, with D possibly TRBD1 on 6 matching bases. The CDR3 DNA follows: TGCGCCAGCAGCTTGGCCCGGCAGGGGCCCGGGGAGCAGTACTTC. Protein product: CASSLARQGPGEQYF.